This is a list of T cell receptor beta chains from one sample in a study of post-analysis software for immune sequencing data. TCRdb reprocessed the PCR reads with MiXCR, giving one entry per CDR3 protein. The data contain approximately 400,000 distinct CDR3 sequences, 30% to 45% of them singletons. The sequenced sample consisted of blood. These receptors were taken from a girl between 10 and 17 years old with multiple sclerosis. The CDR3 runs from the conserved cysteine through the conserved F or W. D genes are given only for firm matches. Not all rows give a size; the values are once, few, many and, for expanded clones, a class.

TRBD2 | few | TRBJ2-1 | TRBV9 | TGTGCCAGCAGCGTAGGGGTCCTAGCGGGGATATACAATGAGCAGTTCTTC | CASSVGVLAGIYNEQFF
. | few | TRBJ1-2 | TRBV5-1 | TGCGCCAGCAGCTCCTCAACGGTGGGCTACACCTTC | CASSSSTVGYTF
TRBD1 | few | TRBJ2-7 | TRBV29-1 | TGCAGCGTCAAGGACAGGGGCTACGAGCAGTACTTC | CSVKDRGYEQYF
TRBD2 | few | TRBJ2-3 | TRBV15 | TGTGCCACCAGCAGGGCTTTTCGCGAGCGGGGGAGAGGAGATACGCAGTATTTT | CATSRAFRERGRGDTQYF
. | . | TRBJ2-3 | TRBV6-6 | TGTGCCAGCAGTTACGGGGGGCCAGAAGATACGCAGTATTTT | CASSYGGPEDTQYF
. | . | TRBJ2-7 | TRBV3-1 | TGTGCCAGCAGCCAAGCGCAGGGCGAGCAGTACTTC | CASSQAQGEQYF
. | few | TRBJ1-2 | TRBV10-3 | TGTGCCATCAGTGGGAGAGGGGAAGGCTACACCTTC | CAISGRGEGYTF
. | . | TRBJ2-5 | TRBV28 | TGTGCCAGCAGTTTAGGGGCAGGGACGGGAGAGACCCAGTACTTC | CASSLGAGTGETQYF
. | many | TRBJ2-5 | TRBV20-1 | TGCAGTGCTAAGGGAGACCTTGGGGAGACCCAGTACTTC | CSAKGDLGETQYF
TRBD1 | . | TRBJ2-3 | TRBV25-1 | TGTGCCAGCAGTAAACAGGGGGCTAGCACAGATACGCAGTATTTT | CASSKQGASTDTQYF
TRBD1 | few | TRBJ1-5 | TRBV7-2 | TGTGCCAGCAGCTTGGGACAGCCGAGCAATCAGCCCCAGCATTTT | CASSLGQPSNQPQHF
TRBD2 | . | TRBJ2-1 | TRBV7-9 | TGTGCCAGCAGCCGGATACTTAGCGGGGGCGGTAATGAGCAGTTCTTC | CASSRILSGGGNEQFF
. | few | TRBJ2-3 | TRBV6-2/TRBV6-3 | TGTGCCAGCAGTTACGCGAGTCCAAGGGGCATTGGCACAGATACGCAGTATTTT | CASSYASPRGIGTDTQYF
. | few | TRBJ1-1 | TRBV29-1 | TGCAGCGTCTCCGATAGAGGAGACACTGAAGCTTTCTTT | CSVSDRGDTEAFF
. | . | TRBJ1-1 | TRBV25-1 | TGTGCCAGCAGTGCTGGGTCCGGCACTGAAGCTTTCTTT | CASSAGSGTEAFF
. | . | TRBJ2-5 | TRBV4-1 | TGCGCCAGCAGCCAGCGCGACCAAGTTCAAGAGGCCCAGTACTTC | CASSQRDQVQEAQYF
. | . | TRBJ1-4 | TRBV7-2 | TGTGCCAGCAGCTTAGGGGGCCGACAGGTTCGGGAAAAACTGTTTTTT | CASSLGGRQVREKLFF
TRBD1 | . | TRBJ2-7 | TRBV3-1 | TGTGCCAGCGGGCGACAGGGGGCCTACGAGCAGTACTTC | CASGRQGAYEQYF
. | . | TRBJ1-2 | TRBV4-1 | TGCGCCAGCAGCCAGACGGAAGTTAATGGCTACACCTTC | CASSQTEVNGYTF
. | many | TRBJ2-1 | TRBV6-4 | TGTGCCAGCAGTGACTCAGGGGAGCAGTTCTTC | CASSDSGEQFF
. | . | TRBJ2-7 | TRBV4-1 | TGCGCCAGCAGCCAAGGCTTTCGCTACGAGCAGTACTTC | CASSQGFRYEQYF
. | . | TRBJ1-2 | TRBV3-1 | TGTGCGAGCGGGCGACTTAACTATGGCTACACCTTC | CASGRLNYGYTF
TRBD2 | . | TRBJ2-1 | TRBV11-2 | TGTGCCAGCAGCACCCCGGTGGGCGGGGGGGCTTATGAGCAGTTCTTC | CASSTPVGGGAYEQFF
. | few | TRBJ2-3 | TRBV2 | TGTGCCAGCAGTGAACTACCCTACGATACGCAGTATTTT | CASSELPYDTQYF
. | few | TRBJ2-5 | TRBV12-3/TRBV12-4 | TGTGCCACTTCTGGACTGATACAAGAGACCCAGTACTTC | CATSGLIQETQYF
TRBD2 | . | TRBJ2-1 | TRBV10-3 | TGTGCCATCAGCGGTAGCGGGGGAAACGGCAATGAGCAGTTCTTC | CAISGSGGNGNEQFF
TRBD2 | once | TRBJ2-5 | TRBV30 | TGTGCCTGGAGTGCCCGTAGGGGACTATTGTACTTC | CAWSARRGLLYF
. | once | TRBJ2-1 | TRBV12-5 | TGTGCTAGTGCCGGTACAGGGATCGGCTCCTACAATGAGCAGTTCTTC | CASAGTGIGSYNEQFF
TRBD1 | . | TRBJ1-2 | TRBV5-6 | TGTGCCAGCAGCTTTCGACAGGGTGGCTATGGCTACACCTTC | CASSFRQGGYGYTF
TRBD1 | few | TRBJ2-7 | TRBV2 | TGTGCCAGCCGCGGGGGACAGGGGCTTTACGAGCAGTACTTC | CASRGGQGLYEQYF
. | . | TRBJ1-2 | TRBV7-2 | TGTGCCAGCAGCTTATTCGGGGGCTGGGGCTACACCTTC | CASSLFGGWGYTF
TRBD1 | . | TRBJ1-2 | TRBV20-1 | TGCAGTGCGGCGACAGGGGCCTTAGCCCAGTCCACCTTC | CSAATGALAQSTF
. | few | TRBJ1-2 | TRBV29-1 | TGCAGCGCCCTGGGAGGGGGTGGAGGCTACACCTTC | CSALGGGGGYTF
TRBD2 | . | TRBJ2-1 | TRBV5-1 | TGCGCCAGCAGCTGGGCTCCGGCTAGCGGGTACAATGAGCAGTTCTTC | CASSWAPASGYNEQFF
. | once | TRBJ2-1 | TRBV19 | TGTGCCAGTAGTATAAGGCCCGGGGGACCGAATGAGCAGTTCTTC | CASSIRPGGPNEQFF
. | few | TRBJ2-6 | TRBV25-1 | TGTGCCACCCAAATGACCTCTGGGGCCAACGTCCTGACTTTC | CATQMTSGANVLTF
. | . | TRBJ2-1 | TRBV4-3 | TGCGCCAGCAGGCGTGGGACCGGCGGTGACAATGAGCAGTTCTTC | CASRRGTGGDNEQFF
. | . | TRBJ1-6 | TRBV3-1 | TGTGCCAGCAGCCAAGGGCAGGGCGGTCAGTCACCCCTCCACTTT | CASSQGQGGQSPLHF
TRBD1 | . | TRBJ2-7 | TRBV25-1 | TGTGCCAGCAGTGAATGGCGACCGGGACAGAGAGCCTACGAGCAGTACTTC | CASSEWRPGQRAYEQYF
. | . | TRBJ1-2 | TRBV29-1 | TGCAGCGTTAGGAATCCGGCTCGTAGCTATGGCTACACCTTC | CSVRNPARSYGYTF
TRBD1 | . | TRBJ1-1 | TRBV6-1 | TGTGCCAGCAGTCATACAGGGGTGGGGACTGAAGCTTTCTTT | CASSHTGVGTEAFF
. | . | TRBJ2-7 | TRBV5-4 | TGTGCCAGCAGCGGGAGGACAGAGAGCTCCTACGAGCAGTACTTC | CASSGRTESSYEQYF
. | few | TRBJ1-1 | TRBV6-2/TRBV6-3 | TGTGCCAGCAGTTACTCGATCGCCCGGAGGCCTAAGGCTTTCTTT | CASSYSIARRPKAFF
. | few | TRBJ1-2 | TRBV3-1 | TGTGCCAGCAGCCAAGAAAAGAGACAGGACTGCTATGGCTACACCTTC | CASSQEKRQDCYGYTF
. | few | TRBJ2-2 | TRBV5-5 | TGTGCCAGCAGCTTGGTAGGGGGGAACACCGGGGAGCTGTTTTTT | CASSLVGGNTGELFF
. | once | TRBJ2-2 | TRBV5-6 | TGTGTCAGCAGCTTTGATTGGGTGGCTAGCTCTGGTTCCGGGGAGCTGTTTTTT | CVSSFDWVASSGSGELFF
. | . | TRBJ1-1 | TRBV5-1 | TGCGCCAGCAGCTCAGGGCTGAACACTGAAGCTTTCTTT | CASSSGLNTEAFF
. | few | TRBJ2-5 | TRBV18 | TGTGCCAGCTCACCGGATGAGACCCAGTACTTC | CASSPDETQYF
. | few | TRBJ2-1 | TRBV11-1 | TGTGCCAGCACCCAGGAGGGGAGCTCCTACAATGAGCAGTTCTTC | CASTQEGSSYNEQFF
. | . | TRBJ1-2 | TRBV6-1 | TGTGCCACCATGACTTTAAGGCTCGACTATGGCTACACCTTC | CATMTLRLDYGYTF
TRBD1 | many | TRBJ2-7 | TRBV7-6 | TGTGCCAGCAGCTTAACCTCGACAGGGGTCGGGGGAGAGCAGTACTTC | CASSLTSTGVGGEQYF
TRBD2 | . | TRBJ2-1 | TRBV7-2 | TGTGCCAGCAGCCAGAGTGGGGGGGTGTCCTACAATGAGCAGTTCTTC | CASSQSGGVSYNEQFF